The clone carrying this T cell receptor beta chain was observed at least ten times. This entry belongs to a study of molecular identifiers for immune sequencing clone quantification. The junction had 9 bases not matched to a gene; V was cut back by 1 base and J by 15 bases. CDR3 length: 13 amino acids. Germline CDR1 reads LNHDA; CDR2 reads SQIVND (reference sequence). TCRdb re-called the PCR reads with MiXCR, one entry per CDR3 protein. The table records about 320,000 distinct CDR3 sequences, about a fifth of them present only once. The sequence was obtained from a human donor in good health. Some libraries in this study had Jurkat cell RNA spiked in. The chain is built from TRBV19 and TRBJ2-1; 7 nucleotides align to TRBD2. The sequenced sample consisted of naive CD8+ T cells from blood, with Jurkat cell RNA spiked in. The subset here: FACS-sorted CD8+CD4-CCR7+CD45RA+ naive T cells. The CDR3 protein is CASSIVSREYLFF. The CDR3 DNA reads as TGTGCCAGTAGTATAGTATCGCGGGAGTACCTGTTCTTC.